The entry that follows covers one T cell receptor beta chain sequence. The CDR3 spans 15 residues. From germline, CDR1 is DFQATT and CDR2 SNEGSKA (reference sequence). These data come from a study of monozygotic twins with inflammatory bowel disease. TCRdb reprocessed the 5' RACE reads and reports one entry per CDR3 protein, with no DNA. There are about 350,000 distinct CDR3 sequences in the sample, with around 2% held by the top ten. The V call is TRBV20-1, the J call TRBJ2-5; TCRdb's assignment of TRBD2 cannot be checked, as there is no DNA. The source is a human donor with ulcerative colitis or Crohn's disease, or a healthy co-twin of an affected twin (not recorded which). Material for sequencing was blood. The CDR3 protein is CSGGLAGGYQETQYF.